Shown below are 3 T cell receptor beta chains from a single sample sequenced in a study of CD8 T cells in Susac syndrome. An input of about 0.45 to 1 ug of RNA was subjected to reverse transcription using random hexamers. From the immunoSEQ multiplex PCR reads, TCRdb called clonotypes with MiXCR, one entry per CDR3 protein. Of some 150,000 distinct CDR3 sequences listed, 94% are singletons. The sequencing input was CD4+ T cells from PBMCs. These receptors came from a human donor in good health.

The J gene is TRBJ2-5, the V gene TRBV19, with no clear D. The CDR3 spans 14 residues. The V and J ends lost 2 bases and 5 bases respectively, with 12 bases between them. Germline CDR1 LNHDA, CDR2 SQIVND (reference sequence). CDR3 in DNA: TGTGCCAGTAGTATAAGTGGCAATGGGGAGACCCAGTACTTC. It specifies CASSISGNGETQYF. The complete variable domain, with remaining parts taken from reference TRBV19 and TRBJ2-5, reads DGGITQSPKYLFRKEGQNVTLSCEQNLNHDAMYWYRQDPGQGLRLIYYSQIVNDFQKGDIAEGYSVSREKKESFPLTVTSAQKNPTAFYLCASSISGNGETQYFGPGTRLLVL.

The rearrangement joins TRBV29-1 to TRBJ1-4, with unresolved D. Trimming cost V 5 bases and J 0 bases, with 13 bases left between them. The CDR3 consists of 15 residues. Germline CDR1 is SQVTM and CDR2 is ANQGSEA. The CDR3 region is CSVSHKGTTNEKLFF. In DNA form, the CDR3 reads TGCAGCGTTTCTCACAAAGGGACAACTAATGAAAAACTGTTTTTT. The full variable domain, rest sourced from reference TRBV29-1 and TRBJ1-4, is SAVISQKPSRDICQRGTSLTIQCQVDSQVTMMFWYRQQPGQSLTLIATANQGSEATYESGFVIDKFPISRPNLTFSTLTVSNMSPEDSSIYLCSVSHKGTTNEKLFFGSGTQLSVL.

The CDR3 bases are TGTGCCAGCAGGGCAGGGAGGGCAGAGACCCAGTACTTC. Translated, it gives CASRAGRAETQYF. The chain combines TRBV27 with TRBJ2-5, with 7 bases identical to TRBD2. V trimming: 6 bases; J trimming: 4 bases; junction bases outside the gene matches: 5. Per germline, CDR1 MNHEY and CDR2 SMNVEV (reference sequence). This CDR3 is built from 13 residues.